This T cell receptor (beta chain) was sequenced in a study of shared clonotypes between healthy human individuals (dated by TCRdb to about 2020). Study-level background: The cohort comprised two women and a few men aged 18 to 49 years. To estimate repertoire size and how much clonotypes are shared between individuals, the study performed deep sequencing of blood TCR repertoires from roughly five healthy adults. To increase sequencing depth and limit assay-specific biases, different laboratories used diverse techniques to prepare libraries and sequence TCR repertoires. Per donor, leukapheresis produced somewhere between about 0.94 and 8.9 billion PBMCs. Broader findings and caveats from the paper: Because the study included a small number of donors, the genetic and exposure-history diversity represented was limited. Pairwise subsampling indicated that sequencing depth was expected to affect the degree of clonotype sharing among donors. Sampling was limited to blood, and TCR repertoires in tissue likely differ from TCR repertoires in blood.

The cysteine opens and the phenylalanine closes a CDR3 of 15 amino acids. CDR3 DNA is the only sequence kept; it has 45 bases, read in frame from the first base. V was cut back by 2 bases and J by 4 bases, leaving a gap of 14 bases between them. The germline V gene supplies CDR1 MNHNS and CDR2 SASEGT. Using the deep immunoSEQ assay, TCR CDR3 regions were amplified from genomic DNA by multiplex PCR. Extracted genomic DNA from each cell subset was spread evenly across all wells of several immunoSEQ 96-well plates, with each plate serving as a replicate. For unsorted PBMC, each replicate PCR was loaded with around 300 ng genomic DNA, equivalent to around 30,000 T cell genomes. Unsorted PBMC genomic DNA was sequenced across ten immunoSEQ deep assay plates. Purified libraries were measured with a Qubit 3.0 fluorometer, size-checked on a Bioanalyzer 2100, and measured again with the KAPA Library Quantification kit. Each immunoSEQ 96-well plate was sequenced on its own single-read 150-cycle Illumina NextSeq 550 flow cell. The source study handled its data this way. Because the immunoSEQ output included only junctional sequences and no quality scores, the filtering could not be the same as the filtering used for full-length reads. Sequences were annotated with PyIR, a Python wrapper for IgBLAST v1.9, and V/J genes and CDR3 were assigned using IMGT germline references. Reads with weak V/J assignments (E-value above 1e-6), missing CDR3, stop codons, out-of-frame junctions, or ambiguous translated residues were removed. A V3J clonotype was defined by an identical inferred V gene, J gene, and CDR3 amino acid sequence. Percentage overlap between repertoires was computed as shared unique clonotypes divided by the size of the smaller repertoire. RTK rarefaction, the Chao1 estimator, and Recon v2.1 estimates of unobserved clonotypes were used to assess repertoire richness. Held by TCRdb, this immuneACCESS table contains in-frame sequences only and omits some clones. Under half of the omission traces to an unresolved V gene where checked; the cause of the rest is unknown. V, J and clone size are those of that table, while D and trimming were read from the DNA. The sample table lists about 480,000 clones, 75% to 85% of them with a count of one. Of the sample, over 10% falls within the top ten clones.

The donors were healthy, HIV-negative adults who had no recently reported acute infections or vaccinations. Every donor was a Caucasian adult residing in Nashville, Tennessee, USA. For unsorted samples, 75 million to 90 million PBMCs were counted, and genomic DNA was extracted using the QIAamp DNA Blood Mini kit. After blood collection by leukapheresis, PBMCs were isolated using Ficoll-Histopaque density gradient centrifugation and then cryopreserved in the vapor phase of liquid nitrogen. This clone was counted a single time. The antigen it recognizes is unknown. No per-base quality is available; no much larger clone lies one base away.

The sequencing sample was made of PBMCs. The V and J genes are TRBV6-1 and TRBJ1-2, with TRBD1 tentatively as D gene (6 bases match). The clonotype comes from a woman between 40 and 50 years old in good health. Some clones in this sample may be carry-over from other donors' samples. The nucleotide sequence is given as TGTGCCAGCAGTGAACCGGGACACGTCGCCTATGGCTACACCTTC. Translated, it gives CASSEPGHVAYGYTF.